Following are 31 T cell receptor beta chains from one sample sequenced in a study of shared clonotypes between healthy human individuals. Some clones are missing from TCRdb's copy, which holds only in-frame ones; the method was immunoSEQ multiplex PCR. Among just over 2,000,000 clones listed, 90% to 95% were seen once. Input material: naive CD4+ T cells sorted from blood. The subset: CD45RA+ positively selected. Every receptor here comes from a man between 18 and 29 years old in good health.

The V gene is TRBV15, the J gene TRBJ1-2; maybe TRBD1 (6 bases). V was pared by 5 bases and J by 3 bases, with 10 bases between. CDR3 length equals 13 residues. The germline CDR1 and CDR2 sequences are LNHNV and YYDKDF (reference sequence). The CDR3 reads CATSPQGDYGYTF. CDR3 nucleotide sequence: TGTGCCACCAGCCCACAGGGAGACTATGGCTACACCTTC.

To note about this clone: This may arise from a read error, as a much more abundant clone is one base away. The genes are TRBV11-1 and TRBJ1-1; D perhaps matches TRBD1 (5 bases). This CDR3 region has 14 residues. Deletions cut 1 base from V and 0 bases from J, with 6 bases between. Germline lookup yields CDR1 SGHAT and CDR2 FQDESV (reference sequence). Written as DNA, the CDR3 is TGTGCCAGCAGCTTAGGACAGCTGAACACTGAAGCTTTCTTT. Its protein is CASSLGQLNTEAFF.

This rearrangement joins TRBV6-1 to TRBJ2-7; the D is unclear. Germline lookup yields CDR1 MNHNS and CDR2 SASEGT. The CDR3 spans 12 residues. Trimming cost V 7 bases and J 4 bases, with 11 bases left between them. CDR3 in amino acids: CASTNSRYEQYF. In nucleotides, the CDR3 is TGTGCCAGCACTAATAGCAGGTACGAGCAGTACTTC.

V gene TRBV9 combines with J gene TRBJ1-1; 10 nucleotides line up with TRBD1. The length of the CDR3 is 18 residues. From germline, CDR1 is SGDLS and CDR2 YYNGEE. J was trimmed by 2 bases and V by 3 bases; bases with no gene match: 13. The CDR3 spells CASSADRDRGRINTEAFF. The CDR3 DNA reads as TGTGCCAGCAGCGCGGACCGGGACAGGGGAAGAATCAACACTGAAGCTTTCTTT.

The V gene is TRBV5-6, the J gene TRBJ2-1; either TRBD1 or TRBD2 may supply D (6 bases each). CDR3 length equals 15 residues. V gave up 1 base and J gave up 5 bases, with 13 bases separating them. Germline V gene data show CDR1 as SGHDT and CDR2 as YYEEEE. CDR3 DNA: TGTGCCAGCAGCTTGCGGCAGGGGAGGAACAATGAGCAGTTCTTC. This codes for CASSLRQGRNNEQFF. Complete variable domain (other parts from reference TRBV5-6 and TRBJ2-1): DAGVTQSPTHLIKTRGQQVTLRCSPKSGHDTVSWYQQALGQGPQFIFQYYEEEERQRGNFPDRFSGHQFPNYSSELNVNALLLGDSALYLCASSLRQGRNNEQFFGPGTRLTVL.

This chain connects TRBV7-3 to TRBJ1-6; 7 positions match TRBD1. This CDR3 has 14 residues. V lost 2 bases, J lost 10 bases, and 5 bases stayed unmatched. The germline gives CDR1 SGHTA, CDR2 FQGTGA. The CDR3 here is CASSLGQGESPLHF. As DNA, the CDR3 is TGTGCCAGCAGCTTAGGGCAGGGGGAATCACCCCTCCACTTT.

This chain uses TRBV5-4 with TRBJ2-1; 10 bases are a match to TRBD2. After removal of 4 bases from V and 6 bases from J, the junction contained 7 bases not matched to a gene. The CDR3 covers 15 residues. Germline assignment: CDR1 SGHNT and CDR2 YYREEE (reference sequence). DNA of the CDR3: TGTGCCAGCAGCGTTTCGACTAGCGGGCGCAATGAGCAGTTCTTC. This codes for CASSVSTSGRNEQFF.

This sequence joins TRBV7-9 and TRBJ1-2; the match to TRBD1 covers 12 bases. CDR1 is SEHNR, CDR2 FQNEAQ, per germline (reference sequence). The CDR3 has 15 amino acids. The V segment lost 5 bases and the J segment 8 bases; nucleotides outside the gene matches: 9. Written as DNA, the CDR3 is TGTGCCAGCAGCGTCCCGGGACAGGGGGCGCGGGGCTACACCTTC. Amino acids: CASSVPGQGARGYTF.

About this clone itself: One junction end does not reproduce the germline sequence, and a read error may be involved. The identical CDR3 is also encoded by other nucleotide sequences in the sample. V is TRBV7-7 and J is TRBJ2-1; TRBD1 agrees at 9 bases. This CDR3 contains 13 residues. Germline V gene data show CDR1 as SSHAT and CDR2 as FNYEAQ (reference sequence). CDR3 sequence reads: CASSQDRGNEQFF. CDR3 sequence (DNA): TGTGCTAGCAGCCAGGACAGGGGCAATGAGCAGTTCTTC. Combining the CDR3 with reference TRBV7-7 and TRBJ2-1 gives the whole variable domain GAGVSQSPRYKVTKRGQDVTLRCDPISSHATLYWYQQALGQGPEFLTYFNYEAQPDKSGLPSDRFSAERPEGSISTLTIQRTEQRDSAMYRCASSQDRGNEQFFGPGTRLTVL.

This chain uses TRBV18 with TRBJ2-3; 7 bases line up with TRBD2. In germline, CDR1 is KGHSH, CDR2 LQKENI. This CDR3 comprises 14 residues. V lost 8 bases to trimming and J lost 5 bases; unmatched junction nucleotides: 10. CDR3 loop: CASGGGYGGDTQYF. In nucleotides, the CDR3 is TGTGCCAGCGGCGGGGGATACGGGGGAGATACGCAGTATTTT.

V gene TRBV2 combines with J gene TRBJ2-1; 9 bases align to TRBD2. Germline V gene data show CDR1 as SNHLY and CDR2 as FYNNEI. Germline trimming cut 4 bases from V and 8 bases from J; bases unmatched to any gene: 6. The CDR3 totals 14 residues. Here the CDR3 DNA reads TGTGCCAGCAGTGGACCGGGACTAGCCTATGAGCAGTTCTTC. This encodes CASSGPGLAYEQFF.

This chain connects TRBV25-1 to TRBJ1-2; 8 bases line up with TRBD1. This CDR3 is 15 amino acids long. The V gene's germline CDR1 is MGHDK and CDR2 SYGVNS. V was clipped by 0 bases and J by 7 bases; unmatched bases: 7. CDR3 region: CASSEYPDRGRGYTF. The CDR3 DNA is TGTGCCAGCAGTGAATATCCAGACAGGGGACGTGGCTACACCTTC.

The chain links TRBV6-4 to TRBJ1-5; D is unclear. Trimming removed 7 bases at V and 4 bases at J, with 14 bases between. The germline V gene encodes CDR1 MRHNA and CDR2 SNTAGT. The CDR3 is 14 amino acids. The CDR3 reads CASMTSGLNQPQHF. In DNA, the CDR3 is TGTGCCAGCATGACTAGTGGGCTAAATCAGCCCCAGCATTTT.

CDR3 nucleotides: TGTGCCAGCAGTTACTCGAACGCAGCGAACACTGAAGCTTTCTTT. It translates to CASSYSNAANTEAFF. This chain links TRBV6-5 with TRBJ1-1, with D hard to call. V was pared by 0 bases and J by 1 base, with 9 bases between. The CDR3 totals 15 residues. Germline lookup yields CDR1 MNHEY and CDR2 SVGAGI.

The rearrangement joins TRBV7-8 to TRBJ2-7, with TRBD2 matching over 8 bases. CDR1 SGHVS and CDR2 FQNEAQ come from the germline V gene. This CDR3 comprises 14 residues. V gave up 2 bases and J gave up 4 bases; unmatched junction bases: 4. This chain's CDR3 is CASSLIGLAYEQYF. The CDR3 DNA reads TGTGCCAGCAGCTTAATCGGACTAGCATACGAGCAGTACTTC.

This chain uses TRBV9 with TRBJ2-1, with D perhaps being TRBD1 or TRBD2 (5 bases each). Germline-derived CDR1 and CDR2 are SGDLS and YYNGEE. The CDR3 sequence is 14 residues long. V lost 0 bases and J 9 bases, leaving 13 bases between the germline ends. The CDR3 DNA follows: TGTGCCAGCAGCGTAGTGGGGGAGAAGGTTGAGCAGTTCTTC. It yields the protein CASSVVGEKVEQFF. The whole variable domain, filled in from reference TRBV9 and TRBJ2-1, reads DSGVTQTPKHLITATGQRVTLRCSPRSGDLSVYWYQQSLDQGLQFLIQYYNGEERAKGNILERFSAQQFPDLHSELNLSSLELGDSALYFCASSVVGEKVEQFFGPGTRLTVL.

This clone was seen once. The rearrangement links TRBV7-9 to TRBJ2-5; 7 nucleotides agree with TRBD1. This CDR3 is built from 14 residues. V lost 5 bases, J lost 5 bases, and 8 bases stayed unmatched. Germline V gene lookup returns CDR1 SEHNR and CDR2 FQNEAQ (reference sequence). The CDR3 loop reads CASSRLQGLETQYF. CDR3 DNA sequence: TGTGCCAGCAGCAGATTACAGGGGTTGGAGACCCAGTACTTC.

This rearrangement joins TRBV6-5 to TRBJ2-7, with 7 positions matching TRBD1. Germline lookup yields CDR1 MNHEY and CDR2 SVGAGI. J lost 5 bases, V lost 6 bases, and 7 bases had no gene match. This CDR3 comprises 13 residues. This CDR3 is CASRRGQHHEQYF. In DNA, the CDR3 is TGTGCCAGCAGACGGGGACAGCACCACGAGCAGTACTTC.

V is TRBV30 and J is TRBJ2-7, with D perhaps TRBD2 (5 bases). V was trimmed by 6 bases and J by 7 bases, leaving 19 bases between them. Looked up from germline, CDR1 is GTSNPN and CDR2 is SVGIG (reference sequence). The length of the CDR3 is 13 residues. The chain's CDR3 is CACAGLTTGEQYF. In nucleotides, the CDR3 is TGTGCCTGCGCGGGTCTCACAACGGGGGAGCAGTACTTC.

The chain has TRBV5-1 and TRBJ1-2; unclear D gene. The CDR3 spans 15 residues. V gave up 7 bases and J gave up 7 bases, with 23 bases separating them. CDR1 SGHRS and CDR2 YFSETQ come from the germline V gene. Here the CDR3 DNA reads TGCGCCAGCTATCACGGAGACGTCGAGCGGTTTGGCTACACCTTC. This encodes CASYHGDVERFGYTF.

The chain is built from TRBV5-1 and TRBJ2-5; the match to TRBD1 covers 7 bases. From germline, CDR1 is SGHRS and CDR2 YFSETQ. The CDR3 is 14 amino acids. The V gene end was trimmed by 6 bases and the J gene end by 5 bases; junction bases not matched to a gene: 10. The CDR3 is CASNPTGFGETQYF. Written as DNA, the CDR3 is TGCGCCAGCAACCCGACAGGGTTCGGGGAGACCCAGTACTTC.

This clone showed up many times. The chain has TRBV10-3 and TRBJ2-7; possibly TRBD2 for D (6 bases). CDR1 and CDR2 from the germline V gene are ENHRY and SYGVKD. The CDR3 contains 15 residues. Between the trimmed V and J ends, which lost 2 bases and 6 bases, there was a span of 17 bases. CDR3 sequence (DNA): TGTGCCATCAGTGAGGCTACACCGGGGGTCGGCGAGCAGTACTTC. Translation gives CAISEATPGVGEQYF.

As DNA, the CDR3 is TGTGCCAGTAGTATAGGGGCTCGGGACTCATGGGACGAGCAGTACTTC. Protein product: CASSIGARDSWDEQYF. This chain links TRBV19 with TRBJ2-7; D possibly corresponds to TRBD2 (6 bases). This CDR3 region has 16 residues. The V end lost 1 base, the J end lost 5 bases, and 18 bases lay between the germline ends. CDR1 LNHDA and CDR2 SQIVND come from the germline V gene (reference sequence).

The rearrangement links TRBV5-6 to TRBJ2-7; 9 bases agree with TRBD1. CDR3 size: 15 residues. Germline loops: CDR1 SGHDT, CDR2 YYEEEE. The V gene end was trimmed by 2 bases and the J gene end by 5 bases; junction bases not matched to a gene: 8. The CDR3 coding sequence is TGTGCCAGCAGCTTATCCGGGACAGGGAGACACGAGCAGTACTTC. This codes for CASSLSGTGRHEQYF.

This chain uses TRBV9 with TRBJ2-3; TRBD2 matches at 11 bases. The V gene's germline CDR1 is SGDLS and CDR2 YYNGEE. This CDR3 is 18 amino acids long. With 0 bases clipped from V and 6 bases from J, the junction kept 12 bases outside the gene matches. This CDR3 reads CASSVALGTSGAMDTQYF. As DNA, the CDR3 is TGTGCCAGCAGCGTAGCTTTGGGGACTAGCGGAGCGATGGATACGCAGTATTTT.

The V gene is TRBV5-6, the J gene TRBJ2-1; no reliable D call. Germline loops: CDR1 SGHDT, CDR2 YYEEEE. This CDR3 comprises 18 residues. With 0 bases removed from V and 5 bases from J, the gap between germline ends came to 21 bases. CDR3 DNA: TGTGCCAGCAGCTTGGTGTTTTCCTGGCAGGCTCGCAACAATGAGCAGTTCTTC. This sequence encodes CASSLVFSWQARNNEQFF.

The chain is built from TRBV10-3 and TRBJ2-1; TRBD2 matches at 16 bases. CDR1 and CDR2 from the germline V gene are ENHRY and SYGVKD. The CDR3 loop spans 17 amino acids. The trim removed 11 bases at V and 2 bases at J, leaving 9 bases unmatched. CDR3 in amino acids: CASAGLAGGQAYNEQFF. In DNA, the CDR3 is TGTGCCTCGGCGGGACTAGCGGGGGGGCAGGCCTACAATGAGCAGTTCTTC.

This clone was observed once. This sequence joins TRBV7-2 and TRBJ2-2; 9 bases are a match to TRBD1. Germline loops: CDR1 SGHTA, CDR2 FQGNSA. CDR3 length: 16 residues. The trim removed 5 bases at V and 4 bases at J, leaving 8 bases unmatched. The CDR3 is CASSPGQGAGTGELFF. CDR3 in DNA: TGTGCCAGCAGCCCGGGACAGGGTGCGGGCACCGGGGAGCTGTTTTTT.

This chain uses TRBV19 with TRBJ2-7, with TRBD2 matching over 8 bases. Per germline, CDR1 LNHDA and CDR2 SQIVND (reference sequence). Germline trimming cut 4 bases from V and 0 bases from J; bases unmatched to any gene: 5. The CDR3 runs 15 residues. The CDR3 DNA sequence: TGTGCCAGTAGTAGTACTAGCGGAAGCTCCTACGAGCAGTACTTC. Translating gives CASSSTSGSSYEQYF.

CDR3 DNA: TGCAGCGGTAAATCCGGGACTAGAGGCTCCTACGAGCAGTACTTC. Protein sequence: CSGKSGTRGSYEQYF. V usage is TRBV29-1 and J usage is TRBJ2-7; 8 nucleotides match TRBD2. This CDR3 is 15 amino acids long. The trim removed 7 bases at V and 0 bases at J, leaving 11 bases unmatched. CDR1 and CDR2 from the germline V gene are SQVTM and ANQGSEA.

The V call is TRBV5-1, the J call TRBJ1-4; 8 bases fit TRBD1. With 4 bases clipped from V and 5 bases from J, the junction kept 7 bases outside the gene matches. The V gene's germline CDR1 is SGHRS and CDR2 YFSETQ. The CDR3 extends over 15 amino acids. The CDR3 spells CASSPGQGLNEKLFF. The CDR3 nucleotides are TGCGCCAGCAGCCCCGGACAGGGTTTGAATGAAAAACTGTTTTTT.